This TCR beta chain was sequenced for a study of cytomegalovirus exposure and HLA in healthy donors. The PCR employed 60 Vbeta primers together with 13 Jbeta primers. The repertoire was sequenced with immunoSEQ multiplex PCR; TCRdb's copy has only in-frame clones and lacks some. The sample lists approximately 85,000 clones; around 70% were seen once. With regard to this clone: One end of the junction does not line up with germline, which may come from a read error.

CDR1 is SGHRS, CDR2 YFSETQ, per germline. The CDR3 spans 16 residues. The sequenced sample consisted of PBMCs. This receptor was taken from a woman aged 35 to 49 in good health and CMV-seropositive. J is TRBJ1-4 and V is TRBV5-1; weak D call: TRBD1 (6 bases). DNA of the CDR3: TGCGCCAGCAGTTTGGGGGGCAACAGCCGACATGAAAAACTGTTTTTT. Protein product: CASSLGGNSRHEKLFF.